Listed below are T cell receptor beta chains from one sample, sequenced in a study of blood T cell repertoires in COVID-19. This table comes from immunoSEQ multiplex PCR, and its TCRdb copy is limited to in-frame clones, with some not included. Among around 150,000 clones listed, approximately 73% were seen once. The sequenced sample consisted of peripheral blood. The receptors here all came from a man between 60 and 75 years old with acute or convalescent COVID-19. Both conserved end residues are part of each CDR3. Fields, in order: D gene, J gene, clone size, V gene, CDR3 protein, CDR3 DNA. D genes are given only for firm matches. Clone size is shown for a subset of rows, as once, few, many or a class of expanded clone.

>TRBD1|TRBJ1-4|NA|TRBV7-2
CASSLGQGGEKLFF
TGTGCCAGCAGCTTAGGACAGGGTGGTGAAAAACTGTTTTTT
>NA|TRBJ2-1|NA|TRBV3-1/TRBV3-2
CASSQNRDAEQFF
TGTGCCAGCAGCCAAAACAGGGATGCTGAGCAGTTCTTC
>TRBD1|TRBJ2-7|NA|TRBV24-1
CATSDPGTGAYEQYF
TGTGCCACCAGTGACCCCGGGACAGGGGCGTACGAGCAGTACTTC
>TRBD1|TRBJ2-1|NA|TRBV7-8
CASSQGQDYNEQFF
TGTGCCAGCAGCCAAGGACAGGATTACAATGAGCAGTTCTTC
>TRBD2|TRBJ2-1|NA|TRBV7-2
CASSILADPYNEQFF
TGTGCCAGCAGCATTCTAGCGGACCCCTACAATGAGCAGTTCTTC
>TRBD1|TRBJ2-3|NA|TRBV5-1
CASSGPQGGITDTQYF
TGCGCCAGCAGCGGCCCACAGGGGGGTATCACAGATACGCAGTATTTT
>TRBD2|TRBJ2-5|NA|TRBV7-2
CASSPGGREGRETQYF
TGTGCCAGCAGCCCAGGTGGGCGGGAGGGCCGGGAGACCCAGTACTTC
>NA|TRBJ1-2|NA|TRBV19
CASRESQYGYTF
TGTGCCAGTAGGGAGTCCCAATATGGCTACACCTTC
>TRBD1|TRBJ1-2|NA|TRBV28
CASSPSTGNGYTF
TGTGCCAGCAGTCCCTCGACAGGGAATGGCTACACCTTC
>NA|TRBJ2-3|NA|TRBV2
CASSGFSTDTQYF
TGTGCCAGCTCCGGGTTTTCCACAGATACGCAGTATTTT
>NA|TRBJ2-2|NA|TRBV18
CASSPPTGDRNTGELFF
TGTGCCAGCTCACCACCGACTGGAGACAGGAACACCGGGGAGCTGTTTTTT
>TRBD1|TRBJ2-7|few|TRBV6-5
CASSNGQGGYEQYF
TGTGCCAGCAGTAATGGACAGGGAGGCTACGAGCAGTACTTC
>NA|TRBJ2-1|NA|TRBV4-2
CASSQVHTSQMYNEQFF
TGTGCCAGCAGCCAAGTCCACACTAGCCAGATGTACAATGAGCAGTTCTTC
>TRBD2|TRBJ2-1|NA|TRBV18
CASSPRTSSYNEQFF
TGTGCCAGCTCACCACGGACTAGCAGCTACAATGAGCAGTTCTTC
>TRBD2|TRBJ2-5|NA|TRBV24-1
CATSDRTSEIKDF
TGTGCCACCAGTGACCGGACTAGCGAGATAAAAGACTTC
>NA|TRBJ2-2|NA|TRBV6-4
CASSTDSSTGELFF
TGTGCCAGCAGTACGGACAGCAGCACCGGGGAGCTGTTTTTT
>NA|TRBJ2-1|few|TRBV19
CASSAAWRGSYNEQFF
TGTGCCAGTAGTGCCGCTTGGAGGGGATCCTACAATGAGCAGTTCTTC
>NA|TRBJ2-1|once|TRBV10-3
CAISVGNEQFF
TGTGCCATCAGTGTCGGGAATGAGCAGTTCTTC
>TRBD1|TRBJ2-1|few|TRBV9
CASSVRGQFNEQFF
TGTGCCAGCAGCGTAAGGGGACAGTTCAATGAGCAGTTCTTC
>NA|TRBJ2-1|NA|TRBV28
CASSWYQGYNEQFF
TGTGCCAGCAGTTGGTATCAGGGCTACAATGAGCAGTTCTTC
>TRBD1|TRBJ1-2|NA|TRBV6-5
CASTQQGAQGYGYTF
TGTGCCAGCACTCAACAGGGGGCGCAGGGCTATGGCTACACCTTC
>TRBD2|TRBJ2-2|NA|TRBV29-1
CSVEDPSGRAGGELFF
TGCAGCGTTGAAGACCCTAGCGGGAGGGCCGGCGGGGAGCTGTTTTTT
>TRBD2|TRBJ2-5|NA|TRBV7-9
CASSLLLAGNKETQYF
TGTGCCAGCAGCTTGCTCCTAGCGGGGAACAAAGAGACCCAGTACTTC
>NA|TRBJ2-5|few|TRBV5-1
CASSLGGAVETQYF
TGCGCCAGCAGCTTGGGTGGGGCCGTGGAGACCCAGTACTTC
>TRBD1|TRBJ1-6|NA|TRBV9
CASSPQGGQSNSPLHF
TGTGCCAGCAGCCCGCAGGGGGGACAGTCGAATTCACCCCTCCACTTT
>TRBD2|TRBJ2-1|NA|TRBV2
CASSVEAGGRNEQFF
TGTGCCAGCAGTGTGGAAGCGGGAGGACGGAATGAGCAGTTCTTC
>TRBD1|TRBJ2-3|NA|TRBV10-2
CASSLGQGIDGDTQYF
TGCGCCAGCAGTTTGGGACAGGGGATAGATGGAGATACGCAGTATTTT
>NA|TRBJ2-2|NA|TRBV4-1
CASSQGRLSNTGELFF
TGCGCCAGCAGCCAAGGCCGCTTGAGTAACACCGGGGAGCTGTTTTTT